The 32 T cell receptor beta chains listed next were all sequenced from one sample in a study of cytomegalovirus exposure and HLA in healthy donors. The PCR ran on 60 Vbeta and 13 Jbeta primers. Profiled with immunoSEQ multiplex PCR; TCRdb holds only in-frame clones, not every one. The table shows about 98,000 clones, with around 86% occurring only once. The specimen sequenced was PBMCs. These receptors were taken from a female donor in good health and CMV-seropositive.

The chain combines TRBV11-2 with TRBJ2-5; TRBD1 is a possible D gene (5 bases). This CDR3 has 13 amino acids. CDR1 and CDR2 (germline): SGHAT, FQNNGV. Trimming removed 5 bases at V and 4 bases at J, with 11 bases between. The CDR3 is CASSPDSSETQYF. DNA for the CDR3: TGTGCCAGCAGCCCAGACAGTTCAGAGACCCAGTACTTC.

V is TRBV5-1 and J is TRBJ2-7, with 10 nucleotides matching TRBD2. CDR3 length: 14 amino acids. V dropped 5 bases and J dropped 1; count of bases not matched to a gene: 3. Germline assignment: CDR1 SGHRS and CDR2 YFSETQ. The CDR3 is CASRRAGGSYEQYF. The CDR3, as DNA: TGCGCCAGCAGGCGAGCGGGAGGGTCCTACGAGCAGTACTTC.

The chain links TRBV19 to TRBJ2-3; TRBD1 is a possible D gene (6 bases). The CDR3 consists of 13 residues. CDR1 is LNHDA, CDR2 SQIVND, per germline (reference sequence). Trimming took 1 base from V and 8 from J, leaving 10 bases between them. CDR3 region: CASSIVTGGTQYF. For the CDR3, the DNA is TGTGCCAGTAGTATAGTGACAGGTGGTACGCAGTATTTT. The variable domain in full, with the rest retrieved from reference TRBV19 and TRBJ2-3, is DGGITQSPKYLFRKEGQNVTLSCEQNLNHDAMYWYRQDPGQGLRLIYYSQIVNDFQKGDIAEGYSVSREKKESFPLTVTSAQKNPTAFYLCASSIVTGGTQYFGPGTRLTVL.

The chain couples TRBV7-9 to TRBJ1-1; 7 bases line up with TRBD1. V trimming: 5 bases; J trimming: 5 bases; junction bases outside the gene matches: 11. The CDR3 is 15 residues long. CDR1 is SEHNR and CDR2 is FQNEAQ in the germline V gene (reference sequence). The CDR3, as DNA: TGTGCCAGCAGCCACCAGGGGGTACGCGGTACTGAAGCTTTCTTT. Translating it yields CASSHQGVRGTEAFF.

The rearrangement links TRBV9 to TRBJ2-7, with 11 bases identical to TRBD2. This CDR3 comprises 16 residues. Germline-derived CDR1 and CDR2 are SGDLS and YYNGEE. After removal of 3 bases from V and 4 bases from J, the junction contained 9 bases not matched to a gene. CDR3 region: CASSADLAGGIYEQYF. In DNA form, the CDR3 reads TGTGCCAGCAGCGCCGACCTAGCGGGAGGTATTTACGAGCAGTACTTC.

The chain carries TRBV6-1 and TRBJ1-2; 8 bases fit TRBD1. The J segment lost 8 bases and the V segment lost 5 bases, leaving 4 bases of the junction unmatched. Germline lookup yields CDR1 MNHNS and CDR2 SASEGT. The CDR3 has 12 residues. CDR3 coding DNA: TGTGCCAGCAGTACACAGGGGGGGGGCTACACCTTC. This sequence encodes CASSTQGGGYTF.

This chain uses TRBV5-1 with TRBJ2-1; D possibly corresponds to TRBD2 (7 bases). CDR3 size: 15 residues. V lost 3 bases and J lost 8, with 18 bases in between. CDR1 is SGHRS and CDR2 is YFSETQ in the germline V gene. The CDR3 loop reads CASSWGAGDIHEQFF. The CDR3 nucleotides read TGCGCCAGCAGCTGGGGGGCGGGAGATATCCATGAGCAGTTCTTC.

The V gene is TRBV15, the J gene TRBJ2-4, with TRBD2 matching over 10 bases. Per the germline V gene, CDR1 is LNHNV and CDR2 is YYDKDF (reference sequence). This CDR3 is built from 16 residues. The V gene end was trimmed by 0 bases and the J gene end by 6 bases; junction bases not matched to a gene: 5. The CDR3 reads CATSRDGLAVGNIQYF. The CDR3 coding sequence is TGTGCCACCAGCAGAGATGGACTAGCGGTAGGAAACATTCAGTACTTC.

This clone has only a few counts. The rearrangement uses TRBV6-1 and TRBJ1-6, with D unresolved. The CDR3 has 14 amino acids. The V gene lost 1 base and the J gene lost 8 bases, with 9 bases spanning the gap. CDR1 is MNHNS and CDR2 is SASEGT in the germline V gene. The CDR3 is CASSEGTEDSPLHF. DNA of the CDR3: TGTGCCAGCAGTGAAGGAACCGAGGATTCACCCCTCCACTTT.

V gene TRBV19 combines with J gene TRBJ2-5; D might be TRBD1 (5 bases). Deletions cut 10 bases from V and 5 bases from J, with 17 bases between. This CDR3 has 13 amino acids. Looked up from germline, CDR1 is LNHDA and CDR2 is SQIVND (reference sequence). The CDR3 spells CATAYKGWETQYF. As DNA, the CDR3 is TGTGCCACCGCGTATAAGGGGTGGGAGACCCAGTACTTC.

This clone came up a few times. This chain connects TRBV14 to TRBJ1-2; 7 bases match TRBD1. This CDR3 comprises 13 residues. V gave up 2 bases and J gave up 14 bases; unmatched junction bases: 11. Germline CDR1 is SGHDN and CDR2 is FVKESK. CDR3 residues: CASSQSPQTGFTF. CDR3 coding DNA: TGTGCCAGCAGCCAATCACCCCAGACAGGGTTTACCTTC.

This chain links TRBV29-1 with TRBJ2-5; TRBD2 agrees at 14 bases. Trimming took 6 bases from V and 3 from J; bases not matched to a gene: 6. CDR3 length: 15 residues. Germline CDR1 reads SQVTM; CDR2 reads ANQGSEA. The DNA of the CDR3 is TGCAGCGTGGGGACTAGCGGGAGTCGGGAAGAGACCCAGTACTTC. Its translation: CSVGTSGSREETQYF.

The CDR3 sequence: CASSEYRGGSEAFF. CDR3 coding DNA: TGTGCCAGCAGCGAGTATCGCGGGGGCTCTGAAGCTTTCTTT. The chain employs TRBV2 and TRBJ1-1, with D perhaps matching TRBD1 (6 bases). The CDR3 spans 14 residues. Germline V gives CDR1 SNHLY, CDR2 FYNNEI. V lost 6 bases and J lost 6, with 17 bases in between.

The chain couples TRBV9 to TRBJ2-5; 9 nucleotides align to TRBD1. V lost 0 bases, J lost 5 bases, and 5 bases stayed unmatched. CDR1 and CDR2 from the germline V gene are SGDLS and YYNGEE. There are 15 residues in the CDR3. CDR3 DNA sequence: TGTGCCAGCAGCGTAGCTACAGGGGGCAGCGAGACCCAGTACTTC. Translating it yields CASSVATGGSETQYF. The entire variable domain, with the rest obtained from reference TRBV9 and TRBJ2-5, is as follows: DSGVTQTPKHLITATGQRVTLRCSPRSGDLSVYWYQQSLDQGLQFLIQYYNGEERAKGNILERFSAQQFPDLHSELNLSSLELGDSALYFCASSVATGGSETQYFGPGTRLLVL.

This chain joins TRBV5-6 and TRBJ2-5, with TRBD2 as a possible D gene (5 bases). Germline V gene data show CDR1 as SGHDT and CDR2 as YYEEEE. Trimming took 0 bases from V and 2 from J, leaving 11 bases between them. This CDR3 is built from 15 residues. The CDR3 sequence: CASSLALRGQETQYF. CDR3 DNA sequence: TGTGCCAGCAGCTTGGCCCTCCGGGGACAAGAGACCCAGTACTTC.

The count of this clone is one. The chain combines TRBV5-3 with TRBJ2-7, with D hard to call. TRBV5-3 is an ORF, with its function uncertain. This CDR3 comprises 13 residues. Deletions cut 1 base from V and 2 bases from J, with 7 bases between. The CDR3 DNA is TGTGCCAGAAGCTTGAACGGAGCCTACGAGCAGTACTTC. Translation: CARSLNGAYEQYF.

The CDR3 nucleotides are TGTGCCAGCAGCGGCGGGGGGCGGTACGGGGAGCTGTTTTTT. Its protein is CASSGGGRYGELFF. The V call is TRBV11-3, the J call TRBJ2-2; TRBD2 matches at 8 bases. CDR1 SGHNT and CDR2 YENEEA come from the germline V gene. Trimming at V came to 5 bases and at J to 7 bases, leaving 6 bases not matched to a gene. This CDR3 has 14 amino acids.

The rearrangement links TRBV5-1 to TRBJ2-1; D not certain. V lost 1 base and J 2 bases, leaving 10 bases between the germline ends. CDR3 length equals 15 residues. The germline V gene encodes CDR1 SGHRS and CDR2 YFSETQ. This CDR3 reads CASSLSVDTYNEQFF. Written as DNA, the CDR3 is TGCGCCAGCAGCTTGTCGGTCGACACCTACAATGAGCAGTTCTTC.

This chain connects TRBV5-1 to TRBJ2-7, with D maybe TRBD1 (6 bases). V lost 5 bases, J lost 3 bases, and 18 bases lay in between. The germline V gene encodes CDR1 SGHRS and CDR2 YFSETQ. The CDR3 contains 15 residues. The CDR3 nucleotides read TGCGCCAGCAGTAAGGGGGAGTCCGGTTTCTACGAGCAGTACTTC. Translating gives CASSKGESGFYEQYF.

CDR3 region: CASSMLAGGPEQETQYF. CDR3 bases: TGTGCCAGTAGTATGCTAGCGGGGGGGCCGGAGCAAGAGACCCAGTACTTC. The rearrangement uses TRBV19 and TRBJ2-5; 12 nucleotides agree with TRBD2. Germline CDR1 and CDR2: LNHDA and SQIVND (reference sequence). V lost 3 bases, J lost 2 bases, and 7 bases stayed unmatched. CDR3 size: 17 residues.

Only a few counts were recorded for this clone. The chain uses TRBV7-9 and TRBJ1-5, with TRBD1 identical over 9 bases. Germline CDR1 and CDR2: SEHNR and FQNEAQ (reference sequence). After removal of 1 base from V and 2 bases from J, the junction contained 0 bases not matched to a gene. The CDR3 length is 15 residues. The CDR3, as DNA: TGTGCCAGCAGCTTAGGGACAGGGGGCAATCAGCCCCAGCATTTT. The encoded protein is CASSLGTGGNQPQHF.

The chain is built from TRBV7-8 and TRBJ1-5; 8 bases align to TRBD1. This CDR3 comprises 16 residues. Trimming removed 0 bases from V and 2 bases from J; junction bases left unmatched: 3. Looked up from germline, CDR1 is SGHVS and CDR2 is FQNEAQ. CDR3: CASSLAQGARNQPQHF. The CDR3 DNA follows: TGTGCCAGCAGCTTAGCTCAGGGGGCCCGCAATCAGCCCCAGCATTTT.

This chain links TRBV19 with TRBJ2-7; weak D call: TRBD1 (6 bases). V dropped 6 bases and J dropped 0 bases, with 12 bases sitting between them. The CDR3 has 14 residues. The germline V gene encodes CDR1 LNHDA and CDR2 SQIVND (reference sequence). CDR3 bases: TGTGCCAGTAGATCCAGGGGAAGCTCCTACGAGCAGTACTTC. Translating gives CASRSRGSSYEQYF.

The chain joins TRBV5-8 to TRBJ2-7; D might be TRBD2 (7 bases). Germline CDR1 and CDR2: SGHTS and YDEGEE. The CDR3 contains 15 residues. V gave up 3 bases and J gave up 4 bases, with 17 bases separating them. The CDR3 reads CASSWGAGAVYEQYF. CDR3 in DNA: TGTGCCAGCAGCTGGGGCGCGGGGGCGGTGTACGAGCAGTACTTC.

The V call is TRBV7-9, the J call TRBJ2-6; 8 bases fit TRBD1. In germline, CDR1 is SEHNR, CDR2 FQNEAQ (reference sequence). The CDR3 is 18 residues long. J lost 4 bases, V lost 4 bases, and 12 bases had no gene match. CDR3 loop: CASSSPGQVRVGANVLTF. The CDR3, as DNA: TGTGCCAGCAGCTCCCCGGGACAGGTCAGGGTGGGGGCCAACGTCCTGACTTTC.

This clone was found once. The V gene is TRBV11-2, the J gene TRBJ2-1; 8 positions match TRBD2. Germline assignment: CDR1 SGHAT and CDR2 FQNNGV. With V trimmed by 1 base and J by 4 bases, 6 bases remained unmatched. The CDR3 totals 16 residues. DNA of the CDR3: TGTGCCAGCAGCTTAGCAAGCGGGAGTTCTTACAATGAGCAGTTCTTC. Translation: CASSLASGSSYNEQFF.

This clone appeared a few times. The chain recombines TRBV7-9 with TRBJ1-5; D is unresolved. CDR1 SEHNR and CDR2 FQNEAQ come from the germline V gene (reference sequence). The V end lost 5 bases, the J end lost 3 bases, and 11 bases lay between the germline ends. CDR3 length: 14 amino acids. The CDR3 sequence: CASSLEGLNQPQHF. In DNA, the CDR3 is TGTGCCAGCAGCCTGGAAGGACTCAATCAGCCCCAGCATTTT.

Notes on this clone: A junction boundary mismatches the germline segment, possibly from a read error. The genes are TRBV2 and TRBJ2-5, with D possibly TRBD1 on 6 matching bases. This CDR3 comprises 16 residues. CDR1 is SNHLY and CDR2 is FYNNEI in the germline V gene. CDR3 sequence (DNA): TGTGCCAGCAGTGACAGGGGTTGGTCGTATCAAGGGACCCAGTACTTC. It translates to CASSDRGWSYQGTQYF.

V gene TRBV9 combines with J gene TRBJ2-7; weak D call: TRBD2 (6 bases). Trimming cost V 2 bases and J 0 bases, with 9 bases left between them. There are 14 residues in the CDR3. Looked up from germline, CDR1 is SGDLS and CDR2 is YYNGEE. The chain's CDR3 is CASSVASVSYEQYF. Written as DNA, the CDR3 is TGTGCCAGCAGCGTGGCTAGCGTCTCCTACGAGCAGTACTTC.

This chain links TRBV12-5 with TRBJ1-5, with TRBD1 as a possible D gene (6 bases). This CDR3 contains 15 residues. The germline CDR1 and CDR2 sequences are LGHNT and FRNRAP. V lost 4 bases, J lost 0 bases, and 10 bases lay in between. This CDR3 is CASGSGVHSNQPQHF. CDR3 sequence (DNA): TGTGCTAGTGGTTCAGGGGTTCATAGCAATCAGCCCCAGCATTTT.

This clone was observed once. This chain joins TRBV28 and TRBJ2-7; a possible D gene is TRBD1 (5 bases). Trimming removed 3 bases from V and 2 bases from J, with 8 bases in between. The V gene's germline CDR1 is MDHEN and CDR2 SYDVKM. The CDR3 runs 13 residues. The CDR3, as DNA: TGTGCCAGCAGTTTTCTGGGGCCCTACGAGCAGTACTTC. Protein sequence: CASSFLGPYEQYF.

The table lists this clone with a count of one. The chain joins TRBV4-1 to TRBJ2-2; the D gene is possibly TRBD2 (5 bases). V was cut by 0 bases and J by 7 bases, with 9 bases left in between. The V gene's germline CDR1 is MGHRA and CDR2 YSYEKL. The length of the CDR3 is 14 residues. This chain's CDR3 is CASSQERVGGELFF. The DNA of the CDR3 is TGCGCCAGCAGCCAAGAGAGGGTGGGCGGGGAGCTGTTTTTT.